These T cell receptor beta chains were read from a single sample in a study of CXCR3 chemokines and chemotherapy response in bladder cancer. Each CDR3 protein is one row after TCRdb ran MiXCR on the PCR reads. The sample includes roughly 5,000 distinct CDR3 sequences, 13% to 15% of them seen just once. Sampling was conducted from a patient whose treatment included neoadjuvant chemotherapy. The receptors stem from a human donor with bladder cancer that responded to neoadjuvant chemotherapy. The CDR3 runs from the conserved cysteine through the conserved F or W. For some rows the clone size is stated as once, few or many, or as a class when expanded; others skip it.

cdr3_length	clone_size	v_call	j_call	cdr3_aa
16	medium-sized	TRBV15	TRBJ1-1	CATSTGRFSLNTEAFF
14	medium-sized	TRBV6-6	TRBJ2-4	CASRGLQGQNIQYF
13	medium-sized	TRBV6-6	TRBJ2-7	CASSYGTTYEQYF
16	many	TRBV30	TRBJ2-7	CAWGLWGGRESHEQYF
15	few	TRBV20-1	TRBJ1-1	CSARAGTGGISEAFF
13	many	TRBV30	TRBJ1-4	CAWMGHGGGKLFF
14	medium-sized	TRBV5-4	TRBJ1-1	CASSFQNLNTEAFF
14	large	TRBV19	TRBJ1-1	CASSKGVDGTEAFF
15	medium-sized	TRBV30	TRBJ2-3	CAWSPGQVGRDTQYF
15	NA	TRBV2	TRBJ2-3	CASIVAGGPSDTQYF
13	many	TRBV20-1	TRBJ2-7	CSASIRTSYEQYF
12	NA	TRBV20-1	TRBJ2-1	CSAPILGHEQFF
14	large	TRBV24-1	TRBJ1-1	CATSDQGVNTEAFF
13	NA	TRBV27	TRBJ1-2	CASKGQGMSGYTF
14	medium-sized	TRBV6-5	TRBJ1-1	CASSYEELGTEAFF
14	NA	TRBV7-9	TRBJ2-3	CASSSRARTDTQYF
15	many	TRBV7-2	TRBJ1-5	CASSQGAGGNQPQHF
16	many	TRBV4-3	TRBJ1-2	CASSQGVRGGLYGYTF
12	many	TRBV29-1	TRBJ1-2	CSVEHPNYGYTF
16	many	TRBV29-1	TRBJ2-7	CSAGLAGGRNLYEQYF
15	many	TRBV15	TRBJ2-4	CATSRPLPVGNIQYF
15	NA	TRBV14	TRBJ2-1	CASSQRLAGVNEQFF
17	medium-sized	TRBV6-5	TRBJ2-1	CASSPRLAGGQNNEQFF
15	many	TRBV6-2/TRBV6-3	TRBJ2-7	CASSPILKRDAEQYF
13	medium-sized	TRBV29-1	TRBJ1-1	CSVQGMLNTEAFF
16	medium-sized	TRBV19	TRBJ1-5	CASSTKGGVSNQPQHF
16	NA	TRBV19	TRBJ2-1	CASSPGLAGGWYEQFF
14	many	TRBV19	TRBJ2-7	CASSTWIDSYEQYF
13	many	TRBV29-1	TRBJ2-7	CSVGFQEFYEQYF
14	medium-sized	TRBV19	TRBJ1-1	CASSPWTGTTEAFF
15	medium-sized	TRBV6-6	TRBJ1-2	CASNDEGVANYGYTF
16	many	TRBV24-1	TRBJ2-7	CATSDKGASGRYEQYF
17	NA	TRBV5-6	TRBJ2-7	CASSGQPGTEWKYEQYF
13	many	TRBV12-3/TRBV12-4	TRBJ1-1	CASRGQGSTEAFF
14	many	TRBV27	TRBJ2-1	CASSRFPGRDEQFF
17	NA	TRBV9	TRBJ2-5	CASSVGDPAGWQETQYF
15	many	TRBV6-5	TRBJ2-3	CASSYQRLATDTQYF
13	NA	TRBV12-3/TRBV12-4	TRBJ1-3	CASLISSGNTIYF
14	many	TRBV5-4	TRBJ2-1	CASTRGTTNNEQFF
14	many	TRBV7-9	TRBJ1-6	CASSLGDIGSPLHF
15	many	TRBV7-2	TRBJ2-7	CASSLVRGSSYEQYF
19	medium-sized	TRBV7-9	TRBJ2-1	CASSLAKGTGSLSYNEQFF
14	medium-sized	TRBV29-1	TRBJ2-3	CSVVGRVAADTQYF
13	many	TRBV27	TRBJ1-6	CASGGLQGFPLHF
13	medium-sized	TRBV6-1	TRBJ2-1	CASSVQGGNEQFF
16	NA	TRBV19	TRBJ1-2	CASSIGGTGRINGYTF
17	NA	TRBV5-6	TRBJ2-1	CASSLAGSGSSYNEQFF
15	medium-sized	TRBV7-9	TRBJ2-1	CASRESGTTYNEQFF
14	medium-sized	TRBV6-1	TRBJ1-1	CASSTGTANTEAFF
15	many	TRBV20-1	TRBJ2-1	CSARDLRGQGNEQFF
14	medium-sized	TRBV6-2/TRBV6-3	TRBJ1-2	CASSDRTGGYGYTF
16	NA	TRBV10-3	TRBJ2-3	CAISPGLAGGNYTQYF
13	medium-sized	TRBV7-2	TRBJ1-2	CASSEGQVGGYTF
14	many	TRBV12-3/TRBV12-4	TRBJ2-1	CASRKTATYNEQFF
15	many	TRBV18	TRBJ1-5	CASSPIGQGWDPQHF
11	many	TRBV20-1	TRBJ1-1	CSASPYTEAFF
16	few	TRBV7-3	TRBJ2-1	CASSSGTPKIHNEQFF
15	many	TRBV6-5	TRBJ2-3	CASSWGTSVTDTQYF
16	many	TRBV11-1	TRBJ2-5	CASSRTGTGFSETQYF